This entry lists 3 T cell receptor beta chains sequenced from one sample in a study of OX40 agonist ivuxolimab in advanced cancers. Measured with immunoSEQ multiplex PCR; TCRdb has only the in-frame clones, and not every one. The table has 20,000 to 30,000 clones, approximately 89% seen once. The specimen comprised CD4+ or CD8+ T cells sorted from blood, sampled in a trial of the OX40 agonist ivuxolimab. These receptors all come from an adult with an advanced solid tumor such as melanoma, head and neck, liver or kidney cancer.

The J gene is TRBJ1-1, the V gene TRBV4-3, with a tentative D call TRBD1 (5 bases). Per germline, CDR1 LGHNA and CDR2 YSLEER. Trimming cost V 0 bases and J 7 bases, with 21 bases left between them. There are 17 residues in the CDR3. The CDR3 DNA sequence: TGCGCCAGCAGCCAAGAATTCTCGGGTCTTCCCGGGGGTGAAGCTTTCTTT. Translated, it gives CASSQEFSGLPGGEAFF.

The rearrangement uses TRBV10-3 and TRBJ2-1, with TRBD1 matching 7 bases. V lost 6 bases, J lost 5 bases, and 4 bases stayed unmatched. CDR3 length equals 13 residues. The germline V gene has CDR1 ENHRY and CDR2 SYGVKD. The CDR3 here is CAISRDRDNEQFF. The CDR3, as DNA: TGTGCCATCAGCCGAGACAGGGACAATGAGCAGTTCTTC.

The rearrangement links TRBV7-2 to TRBJ2-1, with 10 bases identical to TRBD2. The germline CDR1 and CDR2 sequences are SGHTA and FQGNSA. Trimming removed 5 bases from V and 4 bases from J; junction bases left unmatched: 5. This CDR3 has 15 residues. DNA for the CDR3: TGTGCCAGCAGCCCTAATAGCGGGGGGTACAATGAGCAGTTCTTC. It is translated as CASSPNSGGYNEQFF.